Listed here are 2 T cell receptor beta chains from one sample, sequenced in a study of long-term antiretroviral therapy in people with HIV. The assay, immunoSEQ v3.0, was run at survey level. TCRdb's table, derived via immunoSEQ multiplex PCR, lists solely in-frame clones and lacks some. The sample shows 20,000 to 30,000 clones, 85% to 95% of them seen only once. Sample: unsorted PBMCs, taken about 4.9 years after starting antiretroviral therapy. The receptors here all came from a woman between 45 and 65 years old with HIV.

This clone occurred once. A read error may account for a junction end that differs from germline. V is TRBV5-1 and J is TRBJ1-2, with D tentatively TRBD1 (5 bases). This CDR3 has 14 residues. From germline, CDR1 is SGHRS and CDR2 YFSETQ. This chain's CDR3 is CASSLGDFNSGYTF. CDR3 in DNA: TGCGCCAGCAGTTTAGGGGATTTCAACTCTGGCTACACCTTC.

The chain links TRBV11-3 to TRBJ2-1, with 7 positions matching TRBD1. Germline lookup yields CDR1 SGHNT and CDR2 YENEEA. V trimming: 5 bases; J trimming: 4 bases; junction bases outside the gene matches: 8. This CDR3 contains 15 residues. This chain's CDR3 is CASSPTGEGYNEQFF. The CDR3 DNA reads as TGTGCCAGCAGCCCAACAGGGGAAGGGTACAATGAGCAGTTCTTC.